The source of this TCR beta chain is a study of monozygotic twins with inflammatory bowel disease. Turning to this clonotype: Its target is unknown.

Study-wide findings and caveats: Repertoire similarity did not differ between concordant and discordant twins, possibly owing to limited power.

The germline gives CDR1 SNHLY, CDR2 FYNNEI. The CDR3 totals 15 residues. Both TCRalpha and TCRbeta cDNA were subjected to two nested PCRs lasting about 17 and 10 cycles. TCRdb derives one entry per CDR3 protein from the 5' RACE reads, leaving out DNA. This sample contains over 130,000 distinct CDR3 sequences. What was sequenced was blood. This chain joins TRBV2 and TRBJ2-3; no DNA is available, so the TRBD1 call from TCRdb remains unchecked. The sequence derives from a human donor with ulcerative colitis or Crohn's disease, or a healthy co-twin of an affected twin (not recorded which). The CDR3 region is CASKRQAPRTDTQYF.